What follows are 23 T cell receptor beta chains derived from one specimen sequenced in a study of memory CD4+ T cells and cytomegalovirus serostatus. Single viable CD3+CD4+CD8-CD45RO+ cells were sorted as the memory CD4+ T cells. Libraries were prepared by immunoSEQ multiplex PCR; TCRdb keeps only in-frame clonotypes and omits some of them. The profile shows approximately 63,000 clones, over 70% of them singletons. The material sequenced was memory CD4+ T cells from blood. Receptor source: an adult in good health and CMV-seronegative. Some clones in this sample may be carry-over from other donors' samples.

Notes on this clone: The sample carries other DNA sequences with the same CDR3. The J gene is TRBJ2-5, the V gene TRBV5-1; D unresolved. The V end lost 0 bases, the J end lost 3 bases, and 0 bases lay between the germline ends. The length of the CDR3 is 11 residues. CDR1 SGHRS and CDR2 YFSETQ come from the germline V gene. CDR3 sequence reads: CASSLEETQYF. Here the CDR3 DNA reads TGCGCCAGCAGCTTGGAAGAGACCCAGTACTTC.

The V gene is TRBV9, the J gene TRBJ2-1; TRBD2 matches 7 bases. The CDR3 covers 15 residues. The V and J ends lost 3 bases and 4 bases, in that order; junction bases with no gene match: 7. Germline CDR1 SGDLS, CDR2 YYNGEE. The chain's CDR3 is CASSAGGGWYNEQFF. The CDR3 DNA is TGTGCCAGCAGCGCCGGGGGAGGGTGGTACAATGAGCAGTTCTTC.

J is TRBJ1-2 and V is TRBV7-9; D gene ambiguous. V dropped 5 bases and J dropped 8 bases, with 15 bases sitting between them. CDR3 size: 13 residues. Germline V gene lookup returns CDR1 SEHNR and CDR2 FQNEAQ (reference sequence). CDR3 amino acids: CASSPTNRGGYTF. The CDR3 DNA sequence: TGTGCCAGCAGCCCCACTAATCGTGGGGGCTACACCTTC.

The gene calls are TRBV19 and TRBJ1-5, with unresolved D. The germline V gene has CDR1 LNHDA and CDR2 SQIVND (reference sequence). The CDR3 is 15 residues long. The V end lost 4 bases, the J end lost 4 bases, and 14 bases lay between the germline ends. CDR3 bases: TGTGCCAGTAGTACGCGGAGGGTAGTAAATCAGCCCCAGCATTTT. Translation gives CASSTRRVVNQPQHF.

There are a few counts of this clone. The J gene is TRBJ2-1, the V gene TRBV10-2; D might be TRBD2 (6 bases). Germline CDR1 and CDR2: WSHSY and SAAADI. CDR3 length: 13 residues. Trimming took off 8 bases at V and 6 bases at J, with 14 bases between the two ends. CDR3 sequence reads: CASGDSSSNEQFF. In nucleotides, the CDR3 is TGCGCCAGCGGGGACTCCTCGAGCAATGAGCAGTTCTTC.

In its sample, this clone was seen a few times. The chain joins TRBV7-6 to TRBJ1-1, with D uncertain. Per germline, CDR1 SGHVS and CDR2 FNYEAQ. V was trimmed by 1 base and J by 4 bases, leaving 7 bases between them. This CDR3 comprises 13 residues. CDR3 nucleotides: TGTGCCAGCAGCTTAGGTTCCGCCACTGAAGCTTTCTTT. Residues: CASSLGSATEAFF.

This chain joins TRBV11-2 and TRBJ1-3; D perhaps matches TRBD1 (5 bases). V was shortened by 5 bases and J by 2 bases, with 13 bases between the two germline ends. Germline V CDR1 and CDR2: SGHAT, FQNNGV. The CDR3 runs 15 residues. This CDR3 is CASSNPSTAGNTIYF. CDR3 nucleotide sequence: TGTGCCAGCAGCAATCCATCGACAGCTGGAAACACCATATATTTT.

This clone was counted once. This chain uses TRBV6-6 with TRBJ2-7; 9 nucleotides agree with TRBD1. The CDR3 loop spans 15 amino acids. The germline V gene has CDR1 MNHNY and CDR2 SVGAGI (reference sequence). V lost 6 bases, J lost 0 bases, and 6 bases stayed unmatched. The CDR3 sequence is CASRRTTGGSYEQYF. DNA of the CDR3: TGTGCCAGCAGACGTACGACAGGGGGCTCCTACGAGCAGTACTTC.

This clone appeared a few times. V and J are TRBV14 and TRBJ2-1; 12 bases are a match to TRBD2. The ends lost 3 bases at V and 3 bases at J; junction bases unmatched: 6. Per germline, CDR1 SGHDN and CDR2 FVKESK. The CDR3 loop spans 17 amino acids. CDR3 nucleotides: TGTGCCAGCAGCCATGGACTAGCGGGACAGTTCTACAATGAGCAGTTCTTC. Encoded protein: CASSHGLAGQFYNEQFF.

About this clone itself: The junction does not match germline at one end; this may be a read error. V gene TRBV19 combines with J gene TRBJ1-4, with 9 positions matching TRBD1. Looked up from germline, CDR1 is LNHDA and CDR2 is SQIVND (reference sequence). The CDR3 length is 15 residues. The CDR3 sequence is CASSITGQGLGKLLF. The CDR3 DNA reads TGTGCCAGTAGTATAACGGGACAGGGTCTTGGAAAACTGCTTTTT.

This chain uses TRBV15 with TRBJ2-1, with D possibly being TRBD2 (6 bases). Germline V CDR1 and CDR2: LNHNV, YYDKDF (reference sequence). The germline V and J ends were trimmed by 1 base and 5 bases, with 9 bases remaining between them. This CDR3 region has 14 residues. The CDR3: CATSRGEVHNEQFF. In DNA form, the CDR3 reads TGTGCCACCAGCAGAGGGGAGGTCCACAATGAGCAGTTCTTC.

The chain couples TRBV19 to TRBJ2-2; the D is unclear. Germline assignment: CDR1 LNHDA and CDR2 SQIVND (reference sequence). The CDR3 length is 14 residues. V was clipped by 6 bases and J by 5 bases, with 13 bases between them. The DNA for the CDR3 is TGTGCCAGTAGGAGCCCGATAGGGACCGGGGAGCTGTTTTTT. Translated, it gives CASRSPIGTGELFF.

The rearrangement uses TRBV5-6 and TRBJ2-3; 9 nucleotides agree with TRBD1. This CDR3 has 13 residues. With V trimmed by 4 bases and J by 14 bases, 11 bases remained unmatched. Germline V gene sequence: CDR1 SGHDT, CDR2 YYEEEE. This chain's CDR3 is CASSRGGQGYSYF. The CDR3 DNA is TGTGCCAGCAGCCGTGGGGGACAGGGCTATTCGTATTTT.

The J gene is TRBJ1-2, the V gene TRBV9; D is perhaps TRBD1 (6 bases). CDR1 SGDLS and CDR2 YYNGEE come from the germline V gene. Trimming left V 4 bases short and J 3 bases short, with 16 bases between. This CDR3 is built from 15 residues. Here the CDR3 DNA reads TGTGCCAGCAGCTTCAGGCCGGCAGGGGACTATGGCTACACCTTC. Translation: CASSFRPAGDYGYTF.

This chain links TRBV6-6 with TRBJ1-5; maybe TRBD1 (6 bases). Trimming left V 3 bases short and J 5 bases short, with 11 bases between. Germline assignment: CDR1 MNHNY and CDR2 SVGAGI (reference sequence). This CDR3 comprises 14 residues. The DNA for the CDR3 is TGTGCCAGCAGTTATAGGGGGGCCTATCAGCCCCAGCATTTT. Its protein product is CASSYRGAYQPQHF.

This clone was counted a single time. V and J are TRBV5-8 and TRBJ2-5; possible D gene TRBD1, 6 bases. V lost 1 base, J lost 7 bases, and 11 bases lay in between. The CDR3 loop spans 13 amino acids. CDR1 and CDR2 from the germline V gene are SGHTS and YDEGEE. This CDR3 reads CASSLRQARTQYF. CDR3 nucleotides: TGTGCCAGCAGCTTGAGACAGGCCAGGACCCAGTACTTC. The whole variable domain, filled in from reference TRBV5-8 and TRBJ2-5, reads EAGVTQSPTHLIKTRGQQATLRCSPISGHTSVYWYQQALGLGLQFLLWYDEGEERNRGNFPPRFSGRQFPNYSSELNVNALELEDSALYLCASSLRQARTQYFGPGTRLLVL.

As for this clone: An end of the junction does not agree with germline; a read error may underlie this. The rearrangement joins TRBV6-1 to TRBJ1-5; unclear D gene. The CDR3 is 15 residues long. Germline V gene sequence: CDR1 MNHNS, CDR2 SASEGT. The CDR3 is CASSEGIGYNQPQHF. CDR3 coding DNA: TGTGCCAGCAGCGAAGGGATAGGCTACAATCAGCCCCAGCATTTT.

This clone was recorded a few times. The chain uses TRBV7-9 and TRBJ1-1; tentative D call: TRBD1 (6 bases). Germline V CDR1 and CDR2: SEHNR, FQNEAQ (reference sequence). The CDR3 sequence is 12 residues long. Trimming shortened V by 5 bases and J by 7 bases, and 11 bases separated the two germline ends. CDR3 in DNA: TGTGCCAGCAGCCGCACAGGGCTTGAAGCTTTCTTT. Translating it yields CASSRTGLEAFF.

The V gene is TRBV28, the J gene TRBJ1-5; 7 nucleotides line up with TRBD1. The CDR3 runs 15 residues. The V segment lost 4 bases and the J segment 4 bases; nucleotides outside the gene matches: 7. The germline gives CDR1 MDHEN, CDR2 SYDVKM. CDR3 in amino acids: CASSSGQIVNQPQHF. DNA for the CDR3: TGTGCCAGCAGTTCGGGACAGATAGTAAATCAGCCCCAGCATTTT.

This sequence joins TRBV7-8 and TRBJ2-2; 8 bases line up with TRBD2. Germline CDR1 and CDR2: SGHVS and FQNEAQ. The CDR3 sequence is 15 residues long. V shed 3 bases, J shed 4 bases, and the junction held 4 bases outside the gene matches. The CDR3 DNA is TGTGCCAGCAGCTTTTTCGGGACTAGCACCGGGGAGCTGTTTTTT. Its protein is CASSFFGTSTGELFF. Filled out from reference TRBV7-8 and TRBJ2-2, the complete variable domain reads GAGVSQSPRYKVAKRGQDVALRCDPISGHVSLFWYQQALGQGPEFLTYFQNEAQLDKSGLPSDRFFAERPEGSVSTLKIQRTQQEDSAVYLCASSFFGTSTGELFFGEGSRLTVL.

This chain uses TRBV6-5 with TRBJ2-7, with 12 positions matching TRBD2. After removal of 4 bases from V and 3 bases from J, the junction contained 7 bases not matched to a gene. This CDR3 region has 16 residues. The germline gives CDR1 MNHEY, CDR2 SVGAGI. The CDR3 here is CASSSPRTSGIYEQYF. The CDR3 DNA reads as TGTGCCAGCAGTTCCCCCCGGACTAGCGGGATCTACGAGCAGTACTTC.

Sample share makes this clone medium-sized. This chain joins TRBV2 and TRBJ1-2, with D maybe TRBD1 (6 bases). V was clipped by 2 bases and J by 4 bases, with 11 bases between them. Per the germline V gene, CDR1 is SNHLY and CDR2 is FYNNEI. This CDR3 is 14 amino acids long. CDR3 sequence reads: CASSENRDTYGYTF. CDR3 sequence (DNA): TGTGCCAGCAGTGAAAACCGGGACACCTATGGCTACACCTTC.

The gene calls are TRBV5-6 and TRBJ2-7; D unclear. CDR3 length equals 13 residues. Deletions cut 2 bases from V and 0 bases from J, with 6 bases between. Germline values: CDR1 SGHDT, CDR2 YYEEEE. The CDR3 reads CASSFRSSYEQYF. CDR3 DNA: TGTGCCAGCAGCTTCCGAAGCTCCTACGAGCAGTACTTC.